The rows below give T cell receptor beta chains drawn from one sample of a study of cytomegalovirus exposure and HLA in healthy donors. Produced via immunoSEQ multiplex PCR; TCRdb's table is partial and in-frame only. The sample has more than 150,000 clones, more than 70% seen once. The sequenced sample consisted of PBMCs. The source of these receptors is a woman in her thirties or forties in good health and CMV-seropositive. The CDR3 runs from the conserved cysteine through the conserved F or W. D genes are given only for firm matches. Only some rows state a clone size, as once, few, many or a class for expanded clones.

J	size	D	V	CDR3	DNA
TRBJ2-3	-	-	TRBV7-6	CASSLSQGSSADTQYF	TGTGCCAGCAGCTTATCACAGGGATCCTCCGCAGATACGCAGTATTTT
TRBJ1-3	-	-	TRBV16	CASSHLDSRRSGNTIYF	TGTGCCAGCAGCCACCTGGACAGTAGGAGATCGGGAAACACCATATATTTT
TRBJ2-5	-	TRBD2	TRBV18	CASSPGAGVAETQYF	TGTGCCAGCTCACCGGGAGCGGGAGTAGCAGAGACCCAGTACTTC
TRBJ1-5	-	-	TRBV28	CASSFSAGGNQPQHF	TGTGCCAGCAGTTTTAGCGCGGGGGGCAATCAGCCCCAGCATTTT
TRBJ2-1	-	-	TRBV5-4	CASSLVLSYNEQFF	TGTGCCAGCAGCTTGGTCCTCTCCTACAATGAGCAGTTCTTC
TRBJ1-1	few	-	TRBV2	CASRGLRATEAFF	TGTGCCAGCAGGGGCTTGCGGGCCACTGAAGCTTTCTTT
TRBJ2-7	few	TRBD2	TRBV7-2	CASSLRNSGRGEQYF	TGTGCCAGCAGCTTAAGGAATAGCGGGAGAGGCGAGCAGTACTTC
TRBJ2-3	few	TRBD1	TRBV28	CASSLRGGLDTQYF	TGTGCCAGCAGTTTAAGAGGGGGCTTAGATACGCAGTATTTT
TRBJ1-1	-	TRBD1	TRBV27	CASSTFRDRGRTEAFF	TGTGCCAGCAGTACCTTCCGGGACAGGGGGCGTACTGAAGCTTTCTTT
TRBJ2-1	-	TRBD2	TRBV7-9	CASNSLAGGPSNEQFF	TGTGCCAGCAACTCCCTAGCGGGAGGGCCCTCGAATGAGCAGTTCTTC
TRBJ1-5	once	-	TRBV7-8	CASSSGGGYSNQPQHF	TGTGCCAGCAGCTCGGGGGGGGGTTATAGCAATCAGCCCCAGCATTTT
TRBJ1-1	-	-	TRBV2	CASSPERVSTEAFF	TGTGCCAGCAGCCCCGAGAGGGTGAGCACTGAAGCTTTCTTT
TRBJ1-2	-	TRBD1	TRBV28	CASSLSPGGDDGYTF	TGTGCCAGCAGTTTATCTCCAGGGGGCGATGATGGCTACACCTTC
TRBJ2-1	once	TRBD2	TRBV7-6	CASSPGLADYNEQFF	TGTGCCAGCAGCCCCGGACTAGCGGACTACAATGAGCAGTTCTTC
TRBJ2-1	-	-	TRBV4-1	CASSQSERNSYNEQFF	TGCGCCAGCAGCCAGTCTGAGCGGAACTCCTACAATGAGCAGTTCTTC
TRBJ1-2	-	-	TRBV6-6	CASSFPLGQGYGYTF	TGTGCCAGCAGTTTCCCCCTCGGCCAGGGCTATGGCTACACCTTC
TRBJ1-5	-	TRBD1	TRBV5-1	CASSWGDSSNQPQHF	TGCGCCAGCAGCTGGGGGGACAGTAGCAATCAGCCCCAGCATTTT
TRBJ1-1	-	TRBD1	TRBV10-3	CAISESDRGRVEAFF	TGTGCCATCAGTGAGTCGGACAGGGGAAGGGTTGAAGCTTTCTTT
TRBJ2-7	-	TRBD1	TRBV6-1	CASSEGNRGMAGSYEQYF	TGTGCCAGCAGTGAAGGTAACAGGGGAATGGCGGGTTCCTACGAGCAGTACTTC
TRBJ2-5	-	TRBD1	TRBV29-1	CSVDGATGAETQYF	TGCAGCGTTGATGGGGCGACAGGGGCGGAGACCCAGTACTTC
TRBJ1-1	-	-	TRBV19	CASRSTTGTTSEAFF	TGTGCCAGTAGGTCGACCACCGGGACAACAAGTGAAGCTTTCTTT
TRBJ1-2	-	TRBD1	TRBV6-6	CATRATGVDYGYTF	TGTGCCACAAGAGCGACAGGGGTGGACTATGGCTACACCTTC
TRBJ2-3	once	TRBD2	TRBV6-5	CASSSVAGPVVDTQYF	TGTGCCAGCAGTTCCGTAGCGGGACCCGTAGTAGATACGCAGTATTTT
TRBJ2-7	-	-	TRBV6-5	CASSYSRSPVYEQYF	TGTGCCAGCAGTTACTCGAGATCTCCTGTCTACGAGCAGTACTTC
TRBJ2-2	few	TRBD2	TRBV5-4	CASSLSGVNTGELFF	TGTGCCAGCAGCCTCAGCGGGGTGAACACCGGGGAGCTGTTTTTT
TRBJ2-7	-	-	TRBV9	CASSVGRGTFYEQYF	TGTGCCAGCAGCGTGGGGAGGGGGACCTTCTACGAGCAGTACTTC
TRBJ2-3	-	-	TRBV18	CASSPQRERITDTQYF	TGTGCCAGCTCACCACAGAGGGAACGGATCACAGATACGCAGTATTTT
TRBJ2-1	-	-	TRBV27	CASSLGSSNEQFF	TGTGCCAGCAGTTTAGGATCTAGCAATGAGCAGTTCTTC
TRBJ2-2	once	TRBD2	TRBV5-4	CASSALADNTGELFF	TGTGCCAGCAGCGCACTAGCGGACAACACCGGGGAGCTGTTTTTT
TRBJ1-1	-	TRBD1	TRBV25-1	CASSRGTGEAFF	TGTGCCAGCAGTCGGGGGACAGGTGAAGCTTTCTTT
TRBJ2-2	-	-	TRBV6-6	CASSYPGATGELFF	TGTGCCAGCAGTTACCCCGGAGCAACCGGGGAGCTGTTTTTT
TRBJ2-7	few	TRBD1	TRBV28	CASRGDRSPYEQYF	TGTGCCAGCAGGGGGGACAGGTCGCCCTACGAGCAGTACTTC
TRBJ2-3	-	TRBD2	TRBV29-1	CSADAGLAGGPGTDTQYF	TGCAGCGCCGATGCCGGACTAGCGGGAGGGCCTGGCACAGATACGCAGTATTTT
TRBJ2-7	-	TRBD1	TRBV28	CASSLFSTGQGSHEQYF	TGTGCCAGCAGTTTATTCTCGACGGGACAGGGGTCCCACGAGCAGTACTTC
TRBJ2-2	-	-	TRBV11-2	CASKLGHQAGELFF	TGTGCCAGCAAGCTCGGACATCAGGCCGGGGAGCTGTTTTTT
TRBJ1-4	-	-	TRBV5-7	CASSLQQGKDEKLFF	TGTGCCAGCAGCTTACAACAGGGTAAGGATGAAAAACTGTTTTTT
TRBJ2-1	-	TRBD2	TRBV7-3	CASSLMGLAVDEQFF	TGTGCCAGCAGCTTAATGGGACTAGCGGTGGATGAGCAGTTCTTC
TRBJ1-6	-	TRBD1	TRBV6-4	CVSSDTSTGTATNSPLHF	TGTGTCAGCAGTGACACGTCAACCGGGACAGCGACCAATTCACCCCTCCACTTT
TRBJ2-7	-	-	TRBV23-1	CASSRGTIYEQYF	TGCGCCAGCAGTCGCGGCACAATCTACGAGCAGTACTTC
TRBJ1-2	-	-	TRBV28	CASSPQGFYGYTF	TGTGCCAGCAGTCCACAGGGTTTCTATGGCTACACCTTC
TRBJ2-1	-	-	TRBV7-9	CASSAPGEQFF	TGTGCCAGCAGCGCCCCGGGGGAGCAGTTCTTC
TRBJ2-3	-	TRBD1	TRBV28	CASRDREYPSTDTQYF	TGTGCCAGCCGCGACAGGGAATACCCTAGCACAGATACGCAGTATTTT
TRBJ2-4	-	-	TRBV27	CASSLDRNENIQYF	TGTGCCAGCAGCCTGGACAGAAACGAAAACATTCAGTACTTC
TRBJ2-7	-	-	TRBV2	CASSAPEGPLYF	TGTGCCAGCAGCGCGCCGGAGGGGCCTTTGTACTTC